This T cell receptor beta chain was documented in a study of T cells expressing NK-cell markers. Study-level background: It was from sorted CD3+CD56+NKG2C+, CD3+CD56+NKG2C- and CD3+CD56-NKG2C+ T cells that TCR beta repertoires came.

This CDR3 spans 16 amino acids. TCRdb reprocessed the 5' RACE reads, keeping one entry per CDR3 protein, no DNA. This listing includes 25,000 to 35,000 distinct CDR3 sequences. Study-wide points: A handful of donors likewise had their CD3+CD56-NKG2C+ fraction led by these clonotypes. Among CD8+ T cells from 5 to 7 donors, dominant NKG2C+ clonotypes accounted for roughly 1.0-7.0%.

As to this clonotype: Its antigen remains unidentified.

The receptor's source is a woman between 18 and 70 years old in good health. The rearrangement uses TRBV12-3 or TRBV12-4 and TRBJ2-2; TCRdb lists TRBD2, though no DNA is available to test this call. Sample: blood T cells: a sorted CD56 or NKG2C T cell subset, CD4+ or CD8+ T cells, or bulk PBMC T cells (not recorded which). The CDR3: CASSLAGIAGTGELFF.